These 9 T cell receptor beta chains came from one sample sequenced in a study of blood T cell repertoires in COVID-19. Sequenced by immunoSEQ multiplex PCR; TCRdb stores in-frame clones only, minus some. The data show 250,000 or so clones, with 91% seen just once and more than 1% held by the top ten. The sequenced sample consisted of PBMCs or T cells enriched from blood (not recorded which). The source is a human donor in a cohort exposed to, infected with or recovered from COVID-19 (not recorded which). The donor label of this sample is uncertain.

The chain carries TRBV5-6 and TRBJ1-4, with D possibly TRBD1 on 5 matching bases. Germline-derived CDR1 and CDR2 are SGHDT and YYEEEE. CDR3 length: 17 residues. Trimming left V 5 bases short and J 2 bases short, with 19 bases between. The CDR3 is CASRPRFRGLTNEKLFF. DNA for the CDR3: TGTGCCAGCAGACCTCGATTTAGGGGCCTCACTAATGAAAAACTGTTTTTT.

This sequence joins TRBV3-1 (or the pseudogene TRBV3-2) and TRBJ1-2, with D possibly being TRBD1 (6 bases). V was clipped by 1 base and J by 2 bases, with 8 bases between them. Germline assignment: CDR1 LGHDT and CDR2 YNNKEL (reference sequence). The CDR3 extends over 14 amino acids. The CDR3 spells CASSQVDRNYGYTF. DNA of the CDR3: TGTGCCAGCAGCCAAGTTGACAGGAACTATGGCTACACCTTC.

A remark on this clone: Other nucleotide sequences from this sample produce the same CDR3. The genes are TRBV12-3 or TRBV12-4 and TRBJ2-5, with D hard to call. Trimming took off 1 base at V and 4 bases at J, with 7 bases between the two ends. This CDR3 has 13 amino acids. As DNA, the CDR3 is TGTGCCAGCAGTTTAGGTTCCAGAGAGACCCAGTACTTC. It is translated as CASSLGSRETQYF.

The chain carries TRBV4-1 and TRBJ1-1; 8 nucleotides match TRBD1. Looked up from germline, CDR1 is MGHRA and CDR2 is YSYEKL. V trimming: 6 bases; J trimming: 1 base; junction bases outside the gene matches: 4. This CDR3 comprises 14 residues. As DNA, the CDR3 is TGCGCCAGCAGGCTCGACAGGGGGAACACTGAAGCTTTCTTT. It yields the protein CASRLDRGNTEAFF.

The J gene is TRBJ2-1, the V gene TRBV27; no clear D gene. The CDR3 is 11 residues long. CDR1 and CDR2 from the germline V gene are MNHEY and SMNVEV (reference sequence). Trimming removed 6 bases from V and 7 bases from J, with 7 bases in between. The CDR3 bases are TGTGCCAGCAGCTTTTTGAATGAGCAGTTCTTC. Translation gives CASSFLNEQFF.

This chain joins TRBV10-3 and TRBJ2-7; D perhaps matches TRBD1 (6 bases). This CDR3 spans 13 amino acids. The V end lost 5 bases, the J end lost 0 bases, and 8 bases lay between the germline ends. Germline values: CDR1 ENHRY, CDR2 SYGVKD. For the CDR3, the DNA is TGTGCCATCAGTCGACAGGACTCCTACGAGCAGTACTTC. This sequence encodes CAISRQDSYEQYF.

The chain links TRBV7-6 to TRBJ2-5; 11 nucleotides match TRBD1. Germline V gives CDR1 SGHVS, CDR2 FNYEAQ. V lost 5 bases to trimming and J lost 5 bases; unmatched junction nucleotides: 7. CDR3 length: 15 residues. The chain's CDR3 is CASSTGQGARETQYF. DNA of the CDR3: TGTGCCAGCAGCACCGGACAGGGGGCTAGGGAGACCCAGTACTTC. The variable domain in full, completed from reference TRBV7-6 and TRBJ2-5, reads GAGVSQSPRYKVTKRGQDVALRCDPISGHVSLYWYRQALGQGPEFLTYFNYEAQQDKSGLPNDRFSAERPEGSISTLTIQRTEQRDSAMYRCASSTGQGARETQYFGPGTRLLVL.

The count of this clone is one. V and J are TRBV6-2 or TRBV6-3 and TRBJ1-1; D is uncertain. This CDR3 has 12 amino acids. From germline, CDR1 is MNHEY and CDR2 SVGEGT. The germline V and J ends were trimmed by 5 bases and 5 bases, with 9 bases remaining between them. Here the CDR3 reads CASSDRETEAFF. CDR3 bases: TGTGCCAGCAGTGACCGGGAAACTGAAGCTTTCTTT.

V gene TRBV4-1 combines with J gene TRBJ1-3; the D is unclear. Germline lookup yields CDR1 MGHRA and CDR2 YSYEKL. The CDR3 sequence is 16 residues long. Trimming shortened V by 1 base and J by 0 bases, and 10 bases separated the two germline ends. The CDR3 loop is CASSQGRPASGNTIYF. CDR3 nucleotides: TGCGCCAGCAGCCAAGGGAGACCGGCCTCTGGAAACACCATATATTTT.